The TCR beta chain described here comes from a study of T cell responses to AZD1222 COVID-19 vaccine. The V gene end was trimmed by 5 bases and the J gene end by 7 bases; junction bases not matched to a gene: 7. Germline CDR1 reads MDHEN; CDR2 reads SYDVKM. The CDR3 sequence is 14 residues long. Remarks on this clone: Its target is not known.

General study results and limits: Clonal diversity may have been underestimated in mostly white British donors. With two AZD1222 doses given, Spike-specific TCR breadth and depth both rose. Repertoires in all cases were sampled only once the peak T cell response had passed.

Profiling relied on immunoSEQ multiplex PCR, and the TCRdb table lists in-frame clones only, not all of them. The data contain around 180,000 clones, around 93% of them singletons. The receptor was isolated from an adult in good health. Sequenced here: peripheral blood, sampled on day 0 of AZD1222 vaccination. The chain combines TRBV28 with TRBJ1-4; the match to TRBD1 covers 7 bases. In DNA form, the CDR3 reads TGTGCCAGCAGTCCCGGGACAGTTAGTGAAAAACTGTTTTTT. This gives the protein CASSPGTVSEKLFF.